This paragraph covers one T cell receptor beta chain sequence. Clones were read by immunoSEQ multiplex PCR, and TCRdb kept only the in-frame ones, dropping some. The sample holds tens of thousands of clones, 85% to 90% seen once. This specimen comes from a study of control samples from healthy donors and cancer patients. Trimming removed 5 bases at V and 1 base at J, with 8 bases between. CDR1 GTSNPN and CDR2 SVGIG come from the germline V gene (reference sequence). The CDR3 consists of 12 residues. The sequence was obtained from a woman aged 45-59 years with colorectal cancer. The chain couples TRBV30 to TRBJ1-1; D is unresolved. Sequencing input: PBMCs. The CDR3 reads CAWGPTNTEAFF. CDR3 coding DNA: TGTGCCTGGGGGCCGACGAACACTGAAGCTTTCTTT.